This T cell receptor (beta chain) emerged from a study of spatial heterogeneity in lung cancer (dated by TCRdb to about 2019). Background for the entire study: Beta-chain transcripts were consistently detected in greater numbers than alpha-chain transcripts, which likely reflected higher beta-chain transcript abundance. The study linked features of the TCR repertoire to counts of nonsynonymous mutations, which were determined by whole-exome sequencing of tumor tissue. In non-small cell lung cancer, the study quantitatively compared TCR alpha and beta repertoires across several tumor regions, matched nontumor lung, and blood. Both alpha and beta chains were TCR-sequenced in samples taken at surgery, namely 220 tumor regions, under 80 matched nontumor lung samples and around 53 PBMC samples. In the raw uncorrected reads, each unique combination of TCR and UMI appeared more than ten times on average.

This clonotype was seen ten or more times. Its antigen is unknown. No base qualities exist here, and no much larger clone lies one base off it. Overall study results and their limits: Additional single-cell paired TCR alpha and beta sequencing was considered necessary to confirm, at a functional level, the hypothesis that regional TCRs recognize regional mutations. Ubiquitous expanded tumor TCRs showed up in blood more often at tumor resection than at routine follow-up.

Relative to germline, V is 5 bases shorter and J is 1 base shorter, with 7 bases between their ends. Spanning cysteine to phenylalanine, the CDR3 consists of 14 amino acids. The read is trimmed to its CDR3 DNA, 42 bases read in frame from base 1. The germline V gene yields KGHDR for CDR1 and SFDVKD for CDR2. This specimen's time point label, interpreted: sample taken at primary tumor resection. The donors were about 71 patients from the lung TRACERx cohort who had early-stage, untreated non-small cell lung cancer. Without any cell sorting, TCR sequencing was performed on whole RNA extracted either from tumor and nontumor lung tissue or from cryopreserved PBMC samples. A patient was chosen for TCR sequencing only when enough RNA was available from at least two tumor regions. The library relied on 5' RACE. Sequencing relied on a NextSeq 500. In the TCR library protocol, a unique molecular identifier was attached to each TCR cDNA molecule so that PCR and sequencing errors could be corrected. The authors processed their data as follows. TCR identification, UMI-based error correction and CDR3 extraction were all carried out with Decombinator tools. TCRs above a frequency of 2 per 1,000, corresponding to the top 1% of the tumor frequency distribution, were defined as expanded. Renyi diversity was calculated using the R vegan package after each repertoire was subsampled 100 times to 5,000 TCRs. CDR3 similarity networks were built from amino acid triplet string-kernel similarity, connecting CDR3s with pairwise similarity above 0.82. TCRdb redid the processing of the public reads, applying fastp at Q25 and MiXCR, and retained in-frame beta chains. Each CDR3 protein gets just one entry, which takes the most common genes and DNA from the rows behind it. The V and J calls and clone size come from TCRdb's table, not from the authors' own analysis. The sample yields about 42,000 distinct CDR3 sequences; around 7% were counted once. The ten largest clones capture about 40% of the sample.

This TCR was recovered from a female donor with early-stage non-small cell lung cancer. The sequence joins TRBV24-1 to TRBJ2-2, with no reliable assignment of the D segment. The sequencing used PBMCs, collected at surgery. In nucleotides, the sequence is TGTGCCACCAGTGCCCAGATGAACACCGGGGAGCTGTTTTTT. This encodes CATSAQMNTGELFF.